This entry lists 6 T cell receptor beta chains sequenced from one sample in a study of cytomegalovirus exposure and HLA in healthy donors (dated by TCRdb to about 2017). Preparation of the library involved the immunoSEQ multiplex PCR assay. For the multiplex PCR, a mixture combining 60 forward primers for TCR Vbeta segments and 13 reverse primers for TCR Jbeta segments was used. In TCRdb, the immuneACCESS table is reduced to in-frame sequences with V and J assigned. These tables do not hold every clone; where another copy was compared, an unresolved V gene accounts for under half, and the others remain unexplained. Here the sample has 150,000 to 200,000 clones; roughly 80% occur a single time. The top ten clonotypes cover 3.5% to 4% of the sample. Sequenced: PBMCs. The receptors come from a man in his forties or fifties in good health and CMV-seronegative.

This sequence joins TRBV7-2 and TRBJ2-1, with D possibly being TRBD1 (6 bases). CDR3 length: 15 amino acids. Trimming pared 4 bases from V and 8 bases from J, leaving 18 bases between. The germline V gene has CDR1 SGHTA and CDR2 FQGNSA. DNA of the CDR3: TGTGCCAGCAGCTCGTATCTCAGGGGCGGCCATGAGCAGTTCTTC. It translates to CASSSYLRGGHEQFF.

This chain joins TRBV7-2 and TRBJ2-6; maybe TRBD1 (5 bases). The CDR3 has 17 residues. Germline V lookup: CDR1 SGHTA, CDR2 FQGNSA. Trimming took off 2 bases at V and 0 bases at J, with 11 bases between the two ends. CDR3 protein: CASSLSRVYSGANVLTF. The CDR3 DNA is TGTGCCAGCAGCTTAAGCAGGGTTTACTCTGGGGCCAACGTCCTGACTTTC.

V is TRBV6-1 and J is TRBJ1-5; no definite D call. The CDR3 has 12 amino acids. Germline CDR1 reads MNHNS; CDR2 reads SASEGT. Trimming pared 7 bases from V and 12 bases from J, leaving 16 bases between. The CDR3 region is CASNTYPRHQHF. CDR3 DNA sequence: TGTGCCAGCAACACATATCCCCGTCACCAGCATTTT.

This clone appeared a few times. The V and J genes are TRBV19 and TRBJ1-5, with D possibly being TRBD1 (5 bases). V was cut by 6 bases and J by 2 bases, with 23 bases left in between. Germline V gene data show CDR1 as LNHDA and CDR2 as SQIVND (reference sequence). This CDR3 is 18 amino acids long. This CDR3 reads CASSPEGRGNFGNQPQHF. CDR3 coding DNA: TGTGCCAGTAGCCCCGAGGGGCGGGGTAATTTCGGCAATCAGCCCCAGCATTTT.

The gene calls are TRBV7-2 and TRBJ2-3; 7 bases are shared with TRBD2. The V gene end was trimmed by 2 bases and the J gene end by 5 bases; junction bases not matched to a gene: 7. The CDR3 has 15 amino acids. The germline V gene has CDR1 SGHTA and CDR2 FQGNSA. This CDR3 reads CASSLNGRRGDTQYF. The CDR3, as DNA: TGTGCCAGCAGCTTAAACGGGAGGAGGGGAGATACGCAGTATTTT.

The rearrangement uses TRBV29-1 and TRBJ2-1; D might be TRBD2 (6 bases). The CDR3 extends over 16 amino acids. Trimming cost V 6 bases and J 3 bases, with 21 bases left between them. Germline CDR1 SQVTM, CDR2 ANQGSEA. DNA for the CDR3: TGCAGCGTCCTTAGGAGTGCGACGGGGGTCTACAATGAGCAGTTCTTC. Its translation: CSVLRSATGVYNEQFF.